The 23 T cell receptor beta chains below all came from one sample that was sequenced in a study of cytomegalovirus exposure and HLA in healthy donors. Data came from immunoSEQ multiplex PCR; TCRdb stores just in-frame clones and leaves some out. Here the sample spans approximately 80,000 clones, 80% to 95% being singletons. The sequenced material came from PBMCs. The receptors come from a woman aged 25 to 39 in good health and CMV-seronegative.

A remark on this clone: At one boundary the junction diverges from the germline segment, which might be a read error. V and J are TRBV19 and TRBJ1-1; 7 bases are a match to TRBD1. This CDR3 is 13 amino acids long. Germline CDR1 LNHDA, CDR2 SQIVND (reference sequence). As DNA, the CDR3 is TGTGTCAGTAGTAGAGGGGGCTACCCTGAAGCTTTCTTT. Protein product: CVSSRGGYPEAFF.

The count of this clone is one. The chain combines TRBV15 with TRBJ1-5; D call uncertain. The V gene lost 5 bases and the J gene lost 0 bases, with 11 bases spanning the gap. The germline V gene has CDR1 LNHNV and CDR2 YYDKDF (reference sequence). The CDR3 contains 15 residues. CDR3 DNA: TGTGCCACCAGCCCTGCAGGCCTTAGCAATCAGCCCCAGCATTTT. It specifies CATSPAGLSNQPQHF.

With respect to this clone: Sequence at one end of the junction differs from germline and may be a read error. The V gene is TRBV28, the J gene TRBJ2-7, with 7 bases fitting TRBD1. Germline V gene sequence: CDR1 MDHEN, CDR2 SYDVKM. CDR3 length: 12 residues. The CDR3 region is CASSQTTGVLGF. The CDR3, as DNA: TGTGCCAGCAGCCAAACTACAGGGGTATTAGGATTC.

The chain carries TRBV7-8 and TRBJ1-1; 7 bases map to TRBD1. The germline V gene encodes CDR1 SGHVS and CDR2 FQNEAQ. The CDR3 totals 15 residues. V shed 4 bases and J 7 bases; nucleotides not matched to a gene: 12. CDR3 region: CASSSTGAAPIEAFF. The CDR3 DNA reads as TGTGCCAGCAGCTCAACAGGGGCCGCGCCGATTGAAGCTTTCTTT.

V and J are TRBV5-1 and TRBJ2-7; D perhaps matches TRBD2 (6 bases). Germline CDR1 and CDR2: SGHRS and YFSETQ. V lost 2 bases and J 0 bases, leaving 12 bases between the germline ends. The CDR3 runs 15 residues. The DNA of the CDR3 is TGCGCCAGCAGCTTCATCCGCGGGAACTCCTACGAGCAGTACTTC. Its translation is CASSFIRGNSYEQYF.

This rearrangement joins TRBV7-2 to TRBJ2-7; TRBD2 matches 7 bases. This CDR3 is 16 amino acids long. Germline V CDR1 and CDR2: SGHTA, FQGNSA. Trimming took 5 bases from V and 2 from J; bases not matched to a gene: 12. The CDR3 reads CASSAQAGLVPYEQYF. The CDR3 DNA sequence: TGTGCCAGCAGCGCCCAAGCGGGGCTAGTACCCTACGAGCAGTACTTC.

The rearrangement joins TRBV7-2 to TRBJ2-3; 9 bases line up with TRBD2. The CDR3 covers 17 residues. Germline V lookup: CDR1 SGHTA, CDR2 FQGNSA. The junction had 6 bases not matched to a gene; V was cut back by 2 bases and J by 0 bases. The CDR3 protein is CASSLSGGTASTDTQYF. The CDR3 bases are TGTGCCAGCAGCTTAAGCGGGGGGACCGCTAGCACAGATACGCAGTATTTT. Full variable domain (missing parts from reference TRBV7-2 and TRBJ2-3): GAGVSQSPSNKVTEKGKDVELRCDPISGHTALYWYRQSLGQGLEFLIYFQGNSAPDKSGLPSDRFSAERTGGSVSTLTIQRTQQEDSAVYLCASSLSGGTASTDTQYFGPGTRLTVL.

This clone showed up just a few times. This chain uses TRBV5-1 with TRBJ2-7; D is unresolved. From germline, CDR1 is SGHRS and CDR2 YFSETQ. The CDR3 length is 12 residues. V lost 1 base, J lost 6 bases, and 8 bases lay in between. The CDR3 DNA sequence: TGCGCCAGCAGCTTGACCTTGCGCGAGCAGTACTTC. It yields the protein CASSLTLREQYF.

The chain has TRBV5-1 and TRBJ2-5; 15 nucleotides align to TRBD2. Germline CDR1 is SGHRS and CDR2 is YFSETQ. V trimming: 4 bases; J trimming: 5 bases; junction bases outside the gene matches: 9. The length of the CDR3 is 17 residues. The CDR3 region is CASSIGLAGGVAETQYF. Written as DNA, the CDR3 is TGCGCCAGCAGCATCGGACTAGCGGGAGGGGTGGCCGAGACCCAGTACTTC.

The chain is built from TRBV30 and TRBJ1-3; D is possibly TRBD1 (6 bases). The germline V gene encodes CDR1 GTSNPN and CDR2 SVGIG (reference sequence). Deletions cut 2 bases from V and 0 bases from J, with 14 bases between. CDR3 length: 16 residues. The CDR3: CAWSHGRGSSGNTIYF. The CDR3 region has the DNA TGTGCCTGGAGTCACGGCAGGGGCAGCTCTGGAAACACCATATATTTT.

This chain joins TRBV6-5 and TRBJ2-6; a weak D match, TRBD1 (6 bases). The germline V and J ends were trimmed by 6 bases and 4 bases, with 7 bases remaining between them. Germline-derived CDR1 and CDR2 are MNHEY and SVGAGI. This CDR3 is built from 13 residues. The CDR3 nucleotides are TGTGCCAGCAGGAGGGGGGGGGCCAACGTCCTGACTTTC. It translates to CASRRGGANVLTF.

The CDR3 nucleotides are TGCGCCAGCAGCCAAGGTTTTCAACTCCGACGGACAGGCCGGTCCTACGAGCAGTACTTC. Translation gives CASSQGFQLRRTGRSYEQYF. The chain couples TRBV4-1 to TRBJ2-7, with TRBD1 matching 7 bases. Germline trimming cut 1 base from V and 1 base from J; bases unmatched to any gene: 19. The germline CDR1 and CDR2 sequences are MGHRA and YSYEKL. The CDR3 totals 20 residues.

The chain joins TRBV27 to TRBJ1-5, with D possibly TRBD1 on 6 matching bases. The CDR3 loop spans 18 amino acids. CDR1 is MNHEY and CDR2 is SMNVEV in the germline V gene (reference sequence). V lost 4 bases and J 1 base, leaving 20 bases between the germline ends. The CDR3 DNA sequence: TGTGCCAGCAGTTCGAGTGATCCGTGGACAGCGAGCAATCAGCCCCAGCATTTT. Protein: CASSSSDPWTASNQPQHF.

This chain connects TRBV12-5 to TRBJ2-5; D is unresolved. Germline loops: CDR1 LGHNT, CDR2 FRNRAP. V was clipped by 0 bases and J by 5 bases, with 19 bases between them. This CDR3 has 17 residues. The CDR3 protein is CASGLVLTDHDFETQYF. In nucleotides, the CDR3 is TGTGCTAGTGGTTTGGTACTTACAGACCACGATTTCGAGACCCAGTACTTC. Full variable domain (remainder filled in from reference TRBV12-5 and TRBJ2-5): DARVTQTPRHKVTEMGQEVTMRCQPILGHNTVFWYRQTMMQGLELLAYFRNRAPLDDSGMPKDRFSAEMPDATLATLKIQPSEPRDSAVYFCASGLVLTDHDFETQYFGPGTRLLVL.

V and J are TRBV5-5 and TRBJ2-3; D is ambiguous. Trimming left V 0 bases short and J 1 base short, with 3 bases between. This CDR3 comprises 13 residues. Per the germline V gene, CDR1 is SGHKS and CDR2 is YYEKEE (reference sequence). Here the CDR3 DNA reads TGTGCCAGCAGCTTGGCAGGCACAGATACGCAGTATTTT. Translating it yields CASSLAGTDTQYF.

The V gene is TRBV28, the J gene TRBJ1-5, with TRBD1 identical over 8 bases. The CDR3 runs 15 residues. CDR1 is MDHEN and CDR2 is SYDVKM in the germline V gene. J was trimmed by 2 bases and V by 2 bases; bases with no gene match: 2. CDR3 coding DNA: TGTGCCAGCAGTTTACAGGGGGCGCGCAATCAGCCCCAGCATTTT. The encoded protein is CASSLQGARNQPQHF. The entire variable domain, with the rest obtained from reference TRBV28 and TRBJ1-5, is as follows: DVKVTQSSRYLVKRTGEKVFLECVQDMDHENMFWYRQDPGLGLRLIYFSYDVKMKEKGDIPEGYSVSREKKERFSLILESASTNQTSMYLCASSLQGARNQPQHFGDGTRLSIL.

Here the CDR3 reads CASSPRTSGRNEQFF. The CDR3 DNA sequence: TGTGCCAGCAGCCCGCGGACTAGCGGACGCAATGAGCAGTTCTTC. This sequence joins TRBV4-2 and TRBJ2-1; TRBD2 matches 10 bases. With V trimmed by 4 bases and J by 6 bases, 6 bases remained unmatched. CDR1 and CDR2 from the germline V gene are LGHNA and YNFKEQ. The CDR3 covers 15 residues.

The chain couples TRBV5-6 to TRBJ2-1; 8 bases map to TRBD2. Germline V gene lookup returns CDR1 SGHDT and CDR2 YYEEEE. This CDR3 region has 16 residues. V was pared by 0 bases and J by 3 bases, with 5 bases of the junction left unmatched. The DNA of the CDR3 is TGTGCCAGCAGCTTGGCAGGAGCGGGAGACTACAATGAGCAGTTCTTC. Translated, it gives CASSLAGAGDYNEQFF.

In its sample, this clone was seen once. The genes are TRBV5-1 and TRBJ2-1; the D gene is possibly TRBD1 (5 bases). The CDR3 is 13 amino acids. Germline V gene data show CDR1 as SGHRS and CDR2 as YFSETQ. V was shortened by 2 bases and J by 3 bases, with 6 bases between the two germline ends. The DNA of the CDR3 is TGCGCCAGCAGCTTCGGACACTACAATGAGCAGTTCTTC. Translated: CASSFGHYNEQFF.

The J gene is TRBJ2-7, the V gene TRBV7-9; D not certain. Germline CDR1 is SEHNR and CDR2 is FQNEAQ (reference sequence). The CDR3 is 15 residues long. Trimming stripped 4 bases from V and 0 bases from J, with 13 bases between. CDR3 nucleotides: TGTGCCAGCAGCTCGAACAGCCTCCGCTCCTACGAGCAGTACTTC. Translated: CASSSNSLRSYEQYF.

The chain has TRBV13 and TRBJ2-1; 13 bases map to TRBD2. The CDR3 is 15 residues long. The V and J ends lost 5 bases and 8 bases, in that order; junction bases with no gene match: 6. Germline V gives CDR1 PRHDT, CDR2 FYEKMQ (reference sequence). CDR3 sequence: CASSLTSGGADEQFF. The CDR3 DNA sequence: TGTGCCAGCAGCCTTACTAGCGGGGGGGCTGATGAGCAGTTCTTC.

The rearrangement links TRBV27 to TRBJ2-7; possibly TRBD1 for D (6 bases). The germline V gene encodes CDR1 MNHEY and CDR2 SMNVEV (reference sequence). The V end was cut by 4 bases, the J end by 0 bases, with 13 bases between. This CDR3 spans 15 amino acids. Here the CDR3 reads CASSYPDRYSYEQYF. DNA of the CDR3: TGTGCCAGCAGTTACCCGGACAGATACTCCTACGAGCAGTACTTC.

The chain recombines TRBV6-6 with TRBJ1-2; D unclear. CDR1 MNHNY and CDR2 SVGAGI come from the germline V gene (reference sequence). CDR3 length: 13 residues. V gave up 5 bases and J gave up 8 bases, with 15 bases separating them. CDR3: CASSHDSHGGYTF. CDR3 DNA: TGTGCCAGCAGTCATGACTCCCACGGGGGCTACACCTTC.